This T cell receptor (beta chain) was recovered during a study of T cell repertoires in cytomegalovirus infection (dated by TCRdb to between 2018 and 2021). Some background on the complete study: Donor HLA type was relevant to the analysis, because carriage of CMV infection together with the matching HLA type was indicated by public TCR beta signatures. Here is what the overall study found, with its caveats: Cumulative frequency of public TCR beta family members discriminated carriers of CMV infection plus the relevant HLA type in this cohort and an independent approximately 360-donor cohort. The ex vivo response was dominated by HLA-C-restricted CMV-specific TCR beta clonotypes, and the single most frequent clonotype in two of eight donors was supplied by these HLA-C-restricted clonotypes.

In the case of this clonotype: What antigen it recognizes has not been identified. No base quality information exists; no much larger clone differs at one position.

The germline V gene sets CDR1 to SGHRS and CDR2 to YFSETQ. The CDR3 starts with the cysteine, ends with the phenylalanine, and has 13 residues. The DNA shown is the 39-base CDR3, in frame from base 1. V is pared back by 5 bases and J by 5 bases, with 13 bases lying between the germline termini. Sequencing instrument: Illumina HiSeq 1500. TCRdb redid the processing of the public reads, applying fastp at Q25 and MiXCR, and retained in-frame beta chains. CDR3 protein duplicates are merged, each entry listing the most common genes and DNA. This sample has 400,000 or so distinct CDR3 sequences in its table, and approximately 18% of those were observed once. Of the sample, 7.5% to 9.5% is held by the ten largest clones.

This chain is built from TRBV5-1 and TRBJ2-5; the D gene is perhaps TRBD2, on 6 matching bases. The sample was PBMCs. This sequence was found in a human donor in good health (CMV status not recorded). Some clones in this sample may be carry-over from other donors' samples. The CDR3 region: CASSWDFGETQYF. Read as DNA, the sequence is TGCGCCAGCAGTTGGGACTTCGGGGAGACCCAGTACTTC. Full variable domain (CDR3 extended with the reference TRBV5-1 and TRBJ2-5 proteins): KAGVTQTPRYLIKTRGQQVTLSCSPISGHRSVSWYQQTPGQGLQFLFEYFSETQRNKGNFPGRFSGRQFSNSRSEMNVSTLELGDSALYLCASSWDFGETQYFGPGTRLLVL.